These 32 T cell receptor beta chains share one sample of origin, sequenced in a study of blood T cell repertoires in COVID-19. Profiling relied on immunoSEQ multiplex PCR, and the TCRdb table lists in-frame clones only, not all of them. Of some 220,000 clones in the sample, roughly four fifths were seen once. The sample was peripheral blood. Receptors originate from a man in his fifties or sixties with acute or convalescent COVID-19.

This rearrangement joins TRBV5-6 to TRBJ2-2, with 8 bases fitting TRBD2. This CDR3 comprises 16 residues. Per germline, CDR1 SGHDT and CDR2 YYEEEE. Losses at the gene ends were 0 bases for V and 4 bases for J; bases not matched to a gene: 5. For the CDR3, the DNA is TGTGCCAGCAGCTTGGCCGGGAGCGGGGGCACCGGGGAGCTGTTTTTT. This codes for CASSLAGSGGTGELFF.

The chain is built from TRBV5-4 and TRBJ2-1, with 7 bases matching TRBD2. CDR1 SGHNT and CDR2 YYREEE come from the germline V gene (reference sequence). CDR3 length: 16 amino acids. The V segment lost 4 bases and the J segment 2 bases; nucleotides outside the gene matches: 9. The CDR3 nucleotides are TGTGCCAGCAGCCTCCCCACGGGACTACCCTACAATGAGCAGTTCTTC. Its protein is CASSLPTGLPYNEQFF.

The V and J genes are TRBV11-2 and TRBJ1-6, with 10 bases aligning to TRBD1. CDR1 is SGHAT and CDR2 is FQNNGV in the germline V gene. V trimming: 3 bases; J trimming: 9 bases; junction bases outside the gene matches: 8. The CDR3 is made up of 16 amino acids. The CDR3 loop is CASSLVFRDRGSPLHF. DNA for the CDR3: TGTGCCAGCAGCTTGGTCTTTCGGGACAGGGGTTCACCCCTCCACTTT.

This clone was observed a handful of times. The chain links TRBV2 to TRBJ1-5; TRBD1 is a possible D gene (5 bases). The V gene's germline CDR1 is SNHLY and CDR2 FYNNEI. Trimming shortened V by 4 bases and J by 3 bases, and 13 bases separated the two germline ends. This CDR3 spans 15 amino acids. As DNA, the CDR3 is TGTGCCAGCAGTGTATCTGGGACTTCCAATCAGCCCCAGCATTTT. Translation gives CASSVSGTSNQPQHF.

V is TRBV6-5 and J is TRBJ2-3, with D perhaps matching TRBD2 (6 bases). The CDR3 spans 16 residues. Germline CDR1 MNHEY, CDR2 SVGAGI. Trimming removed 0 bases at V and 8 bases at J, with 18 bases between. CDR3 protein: CASSYSPYGLGGTQYF. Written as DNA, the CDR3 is TGTGCCAGCAGTTACTCCCCGTACGGGTTGGGGGGTACGCAGTATTTT.

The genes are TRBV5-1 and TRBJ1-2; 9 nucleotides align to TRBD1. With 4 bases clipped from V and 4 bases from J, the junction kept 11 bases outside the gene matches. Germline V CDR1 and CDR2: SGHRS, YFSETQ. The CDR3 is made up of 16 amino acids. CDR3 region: CASSAPGQGHVYGYTF. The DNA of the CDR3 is TGCGCCAGCAGCGCGCCGGGACAGGGCCATGTCTATGGCTACACCTTC.

CDR3 sequence (DNA): TGTGCCAGCAGGACACAGGGGGTTCTTGGCTACACCTTC. This encodes CASRTQGVLGYTF. The genes are TRBV11-2 and TRBJ1-2; TRBD1 matches at 8 bases. Trimming removed 6 bases from V and 7 bases from J; junction bases left unmatched: 7. The germline CDR1 and CDR2 sequences are SGHAT and FQNNGV. The CDR3 spans 13 residues.

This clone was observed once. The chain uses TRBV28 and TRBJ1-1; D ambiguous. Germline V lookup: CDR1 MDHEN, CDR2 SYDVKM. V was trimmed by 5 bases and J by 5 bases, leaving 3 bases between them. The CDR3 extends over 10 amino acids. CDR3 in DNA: TGTGCCAGCAGTCGTACTGAAGCTTTCTTT. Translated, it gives CASSRTEAFF.

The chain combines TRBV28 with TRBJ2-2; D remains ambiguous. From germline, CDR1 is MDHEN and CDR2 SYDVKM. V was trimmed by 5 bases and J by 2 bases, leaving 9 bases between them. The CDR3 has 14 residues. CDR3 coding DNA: TGTGCCAGCAGTCAACCAGGAAACACCGGGGAGCTGTTTTTT. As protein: CASSQPGNTGELFF.

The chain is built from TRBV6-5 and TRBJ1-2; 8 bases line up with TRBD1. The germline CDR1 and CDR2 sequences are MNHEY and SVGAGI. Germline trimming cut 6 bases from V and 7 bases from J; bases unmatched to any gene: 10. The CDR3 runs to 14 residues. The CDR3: CASRPGSRGPGYTF. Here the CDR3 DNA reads TGTGCCAGCAGACCCGGGAGCAGGGGGCCTGGCTACACCTTC.

The CDR3 coding sequence is TGCGCCAGCAGCTCGGGACTAGCGGGAGGACCTTGGAGGGAGCAGTTCTTC. Its translation is CASSSGLAGGPWREQFF. This chain links TRBV5-1 with TRBJ2-1; 15 bases are a match to TRBD2. Trimming cost V 3 bases and J 10 bases; bases outside gene matches: 11. The length of the CDR3 is 17 residues. The germline gives CDR1 SGHRS, CDR2 YFSETQ.

CDR3 loop: CASSPGGNTEAFF. CDR3 nucleotides: TGTGCCAGCTCACCGGGAGGGAACACTGAAGCTTTCTTT. The V and J genes are TRBV18 and TRBJ1-1; D gene uncertain. Germline loops: CDR1 KGHSH, CDR2 LQKENI. Trimming took 3 bases from V and 1 from J, leaving 6 bases between them. The CDR3 consists of 13 residues.

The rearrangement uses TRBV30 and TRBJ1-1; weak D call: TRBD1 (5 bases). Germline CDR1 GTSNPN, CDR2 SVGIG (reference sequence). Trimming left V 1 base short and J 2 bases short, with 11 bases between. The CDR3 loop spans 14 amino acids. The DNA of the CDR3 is TGTGCCTGGAGTGGGAACAGGTACAACACTGAAGCTTTCTTT. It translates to CAWSGNRYNTEAFF.

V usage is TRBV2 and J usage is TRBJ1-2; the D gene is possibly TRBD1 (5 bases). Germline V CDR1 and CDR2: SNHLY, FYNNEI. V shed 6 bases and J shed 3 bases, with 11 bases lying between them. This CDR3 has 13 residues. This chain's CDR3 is CASSDSLDYGYTF. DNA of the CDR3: TGTGCCAGCAGCGACAGTTTAGACTATGGCTACACCTTC. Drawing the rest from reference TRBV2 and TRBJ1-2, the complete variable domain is EPEVTQTPSHQVTQMGQEVILRCVPISNHLYFYWYRQILGQKVEFLVSFYNNEISEKSEIFDDQFSVERPDGSNFTLKIRSTKLEDSAMYFCASSDSLDYGYTFGSGTRLTVV.

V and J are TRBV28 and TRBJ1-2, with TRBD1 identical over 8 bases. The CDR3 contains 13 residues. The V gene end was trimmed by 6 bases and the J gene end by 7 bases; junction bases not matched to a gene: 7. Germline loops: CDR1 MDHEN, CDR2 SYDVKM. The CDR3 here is CASSQGTGLGYTF. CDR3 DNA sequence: TGTGCCAGCAGCCAGGGGACAGGCCTTGGCTACACCTTC.

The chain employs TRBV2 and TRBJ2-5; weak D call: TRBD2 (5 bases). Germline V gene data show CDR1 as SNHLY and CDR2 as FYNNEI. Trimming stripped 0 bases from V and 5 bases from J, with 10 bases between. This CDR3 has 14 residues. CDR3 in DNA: TGTGCCAGCAGTGAAGCGGTCCGGAGGGAGACCCAGTACTTC. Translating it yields CASSEAVRRETQYF. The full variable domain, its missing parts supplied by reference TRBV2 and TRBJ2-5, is EPEVTQTPSHQVTQMGQEVILRCVPISNHLYFYWYRQILGQKVEFLVSFYNNEISEKSEIFDDQFSVERPDGSNFTLKIRSTKLEDSAMYFCASSEAVRRETQYFGPGTRLLVL.

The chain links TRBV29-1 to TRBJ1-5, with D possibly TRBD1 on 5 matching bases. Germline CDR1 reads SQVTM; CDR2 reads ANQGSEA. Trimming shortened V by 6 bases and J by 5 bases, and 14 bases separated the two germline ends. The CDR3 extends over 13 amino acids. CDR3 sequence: CSVAGDVDQPQHF. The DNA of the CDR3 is TGCAGCGTCGCGGGGGATGTCGATCAGCCCCAGCATTTT.

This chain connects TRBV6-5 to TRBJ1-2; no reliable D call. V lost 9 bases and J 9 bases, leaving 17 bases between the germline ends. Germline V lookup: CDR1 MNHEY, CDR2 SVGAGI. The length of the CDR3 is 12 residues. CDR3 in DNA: TGTGCCAGTGGGGAGGCCCCAGTTAGCTACACCTTC. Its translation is CASGEAPVSYTF.

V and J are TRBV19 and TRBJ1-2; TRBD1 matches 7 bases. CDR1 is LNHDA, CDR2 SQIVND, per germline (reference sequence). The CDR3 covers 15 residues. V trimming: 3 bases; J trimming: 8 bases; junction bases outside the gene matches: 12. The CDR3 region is CASSISPGGGSGYTF. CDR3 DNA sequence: TGTGCCAGTAGTATTTCCCCAGGGGGAGGATCGGGCTACACCTTC.

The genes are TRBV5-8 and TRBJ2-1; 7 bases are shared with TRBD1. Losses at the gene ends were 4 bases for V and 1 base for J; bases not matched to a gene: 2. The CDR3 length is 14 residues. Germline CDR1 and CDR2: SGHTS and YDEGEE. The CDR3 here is CASSTGQSYNEQFF. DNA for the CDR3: TGTGCCAGCAGCACGGGACAGTCCTACAATGAGCAGTTCTTC.

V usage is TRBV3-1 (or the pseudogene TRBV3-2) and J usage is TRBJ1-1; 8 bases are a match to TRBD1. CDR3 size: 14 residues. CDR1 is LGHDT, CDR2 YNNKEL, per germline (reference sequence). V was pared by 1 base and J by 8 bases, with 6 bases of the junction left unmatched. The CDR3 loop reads CASSQGDRMAEAFF. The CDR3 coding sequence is TGTGCCAGCAGCCAAGGGGACAGGATGGCGGAAGCTTTCTTT.

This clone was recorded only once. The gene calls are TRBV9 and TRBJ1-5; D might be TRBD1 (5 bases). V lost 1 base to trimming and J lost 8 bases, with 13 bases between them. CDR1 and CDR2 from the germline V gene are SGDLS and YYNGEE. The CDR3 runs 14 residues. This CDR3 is CASSVSSSGEPQHF. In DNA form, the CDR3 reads TGTGCCAGCAGCGTATCCTCTTCGGGGGAGCCCCAGCATTTT.

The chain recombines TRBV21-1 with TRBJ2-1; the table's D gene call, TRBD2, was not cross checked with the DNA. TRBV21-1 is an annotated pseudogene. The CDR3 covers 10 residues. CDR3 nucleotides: TGTGCCAGCAGAACGAGGGAGCAGTTCTTC. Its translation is CASRTREQFF.

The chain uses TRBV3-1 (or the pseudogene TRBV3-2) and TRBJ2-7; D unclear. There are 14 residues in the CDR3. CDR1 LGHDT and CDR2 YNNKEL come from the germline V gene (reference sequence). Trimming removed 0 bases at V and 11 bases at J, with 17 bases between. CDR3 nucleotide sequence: TGTGCCAGCAGCCAAGATGCCGGGTCCGTGAGCAAGTACTTC. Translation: CASSQDAGSVSKYF.

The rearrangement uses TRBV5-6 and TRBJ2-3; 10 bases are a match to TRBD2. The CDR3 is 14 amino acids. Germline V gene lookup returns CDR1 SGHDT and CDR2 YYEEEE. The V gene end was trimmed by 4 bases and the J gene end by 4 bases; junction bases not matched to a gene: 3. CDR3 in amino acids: CASSQREGADTQYF. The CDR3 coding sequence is TGTGCCAGCAGCCAGCGGGAGGGCGCAGATACGCAGTATTTT.

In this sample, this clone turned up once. CDR3 residues: CASMRVGSNYGYTF. The DNA of the CDR3 is TGTGCCAGCATGCGGGTTGGCAGTAACTATGGCTACACCTTC. The chain is built from TRBV7-9 and TRBJ1-2; D uncertain. The CDR3 is 14 residues long. Germline V lookup: CDR1 SEHNR, CDR2 FQNEAQ (reference sequence). The V gene lost 7 bases and the J gene lost 1 base, with 13 bases spanning the gap.

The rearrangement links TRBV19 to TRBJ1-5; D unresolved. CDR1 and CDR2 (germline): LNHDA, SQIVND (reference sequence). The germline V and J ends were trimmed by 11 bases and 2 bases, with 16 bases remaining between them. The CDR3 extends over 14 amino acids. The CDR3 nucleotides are TGTGCCTCTACCGGGGTGACGGGCAATCAGCCCCAGCATTTT. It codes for CASTGVTGNQPQHF.

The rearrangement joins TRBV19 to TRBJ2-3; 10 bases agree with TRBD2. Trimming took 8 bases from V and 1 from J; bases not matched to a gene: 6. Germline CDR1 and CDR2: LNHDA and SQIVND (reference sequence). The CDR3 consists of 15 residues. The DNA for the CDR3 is TGTGCCAGTGGAGGGAGCGGGAGGGGCACAGATACGCAGTATTTT. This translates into CASGGSGRGTDTQYF. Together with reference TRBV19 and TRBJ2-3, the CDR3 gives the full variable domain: DGGITQSPKYLFRKEGQNVTLSCEQNLNHDAMYWYRQDPGQGLRLIYYSQIVNDFQKGDIAEGYSVSREKKESFPLTVTSAQKNPTAFYLCASGGSGRGTDTQYFGPGTRLTVL.

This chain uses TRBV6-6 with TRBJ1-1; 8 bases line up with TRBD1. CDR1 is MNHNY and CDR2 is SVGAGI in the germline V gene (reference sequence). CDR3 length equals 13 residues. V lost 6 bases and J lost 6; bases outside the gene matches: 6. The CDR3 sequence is CASRAGTGSEAFF. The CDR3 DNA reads TGTGCCAGCAGGGCCGGGACAGGCTCTGAAGCTTTCTTT.

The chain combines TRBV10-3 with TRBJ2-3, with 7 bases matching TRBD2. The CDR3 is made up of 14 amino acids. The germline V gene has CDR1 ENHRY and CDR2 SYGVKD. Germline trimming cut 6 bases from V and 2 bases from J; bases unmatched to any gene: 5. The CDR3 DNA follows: TGTGCCATCAGCTCTGGGAGGGACACAGATACGCAGTATTTT. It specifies CAISSGRDTDTQYF.

Here the CDR3 reads CASSLGGGGQTQYF. The CDR3 coding sequence is TGTGCCAGCAGCTTAGGAGGGGGCGGACAGACCCAGTACTTC. The chain is built from TRBV7-8 and TRBJ2-5; 7 nucleotides agree with TRBD1. V was pared by 1 base and J by 6 bases, with 5 bases of the junction left unmatched. Germline V gene data show CDR1 as SGHVS and CDR2 as FQNEAQ. The CDR3 is 14 residues long.

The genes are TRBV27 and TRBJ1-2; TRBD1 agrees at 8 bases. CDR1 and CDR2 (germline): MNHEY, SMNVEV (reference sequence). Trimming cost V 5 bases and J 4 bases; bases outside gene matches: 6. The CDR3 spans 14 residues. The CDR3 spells CASSSPGQGYGYTF. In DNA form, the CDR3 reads TGTGCCAGCAGTAGCCCCGGACAGGGCTATGGCTACACCTTC.